This is a list of T cell receptor beta chains from one sample in a study of cytomegalovirus exposure and HLA in healthy donors. Libraries were prepared by immunoSEQ multiplex PCR; TCRdb keeps only in-frame clonotypes and omits some of them. The sample has 250,000 to 300,000 clones, 90% seen once. Sequenced material: PBMCs. All receptors derive from a woman aged 18-30 years in good health and CMV-seronegative. The CDR3 runs from the conserved cysteine through the conserved F or W. The D gene is left open where the match is weak. Where a row states a size, it is once, few, many or the class of an expanded clone; other rows omit it.

j_call: TRBJ2-2; v_call: TRBV5-1; clone_size: few; d_call: TRBD1; cdr3_length: 17; cdr3_nt: TGCGCCAGCAGCTTGGCCATGGACAGGGGGGATCCCGGGGAGCTGTTTTTT; cdr3_aa: CASSLAMDRGDPGELFF
j_call: TRBJ2-1; v_call: TRBV7-9; clone_size: .; d_call: TRBD2; cdr3_length: 17; cdr3_nt: TGTGCCAGCTCCCCTCCCTGGCTAGCGGGGGGTAAGAATGAGCAGTTCTTC; cdr3_aa: CASSPPWLAGGKNEQFF
j_call: TRBJ1-5; v_call: TRBV28; clone_size: .; d_call: TRBD1; cdr3_length: 16; cdr3_nt: TGTGCCAGCAGTCCAACCGGACAGGGCTCGAATCAGCCCCAGCATTTT; cdr3_aa: CASSPTGQGSNQPQHF
j_call: TRBJ1-4; v_call: TRBV5-1; clone_size: once; d_call: TRBD1; cdr3_length: 15; cdr3_nt: TGCGCCAGCAGCTTGGGGGACAGGAGTAATGAAAAACTGTTTTTT; cdr3_aa: CASSLGDRSNEKLFF
j_call: TRBJ2-7; v_call: TRBV11-2; clone_size: few; d_call: .; cdr3_length: 13; cdr3_nt: TGTGCCAGCAGCTTAGCCGGCTCCTACGAGCAGTACTTC; cdr3_aa: CASSLAGSYEQYF
j_call: TRBJ2-2; v_call: TRBV7-9; clone_size: .; d_call: .; cdr3_length: 16; cdr3_nt: TGTGCCAGCAGCTTAGAGCTAGGGGGAAGAACCGGGGAGCTGTTTTTT; cdr3_aa: CASSLELGGRTGELFF
j_call: TRBJ1-2; v_call: TRBV6-1; clone_size: .; d_call: TRBD1; cdr3_length: 13; cdr3_nt: TGTGCCAGCAGCCAAGACAGGGACTATGGCTACACCTTC; cdr3_aa: CASSQDRDYGYTF
j_call: TRBJ2-2; v_call: TRBV4-3; clone_size: .; d_call: .; cdr3_length: 16; cdr3_nt: TGCGCCAGCAGCCAAGATCCTGGTCGCGGGACCGGGGAGCTGTTTTTT; cdr3_aa: CASSQDPGRGTGELFF
j_call: TRBJ2-1; v_call: TRBV4-3; clone_size: .; d_call: TRBD2; cdr3_length: 16; cdr3_nt: TGCGCCAGCAGCCAAGGCTTAGCGGGGCGATACAATGAGCAGTTCTTC; cdr3_aa: CASSQGLAGRYNEQFF
j_call: TRBJ2-2; v_call: TRBV6-1; clone_size: once; d_call: TRBD1; cdr3_length: 16; cdr3_nt: TGTGCCAGCAGTGAAGGAACAGGGGGCGTCACCGGGGAGCTGTTTTTT; cdr3_aa: CASSEGTGGVTGELFF
j_call: TRBJ1-1; v_call: TRBV6-4; clone_size: once; d_call: TRBD1; cdr3_length: 13; cdr3_nt: TGTGCCAGCAGGCGGGACAGCAACACTGAAGCTTTCTTT; cdr3_aa: CASRRDSNTEAFF
j_call: TRBJ2-3; v_call: TRBV5-6; clone_size: once; d_call: TRBD1; cdr3_length: 12; cdr3_nt: TGTGCCAGCAGGGCAGGGGGAGATACGCAGTATTTT; cdr3_aa: CASRAGGDTQYF
j_call: TRBJ1-4; v_call: TRBV6-6; clone_size: .; d_call: TRBD1; cdr3_length: 16; cdr3_nt: TGTGCCAGCAGTTCGAGGACCGGGACAGGCGATGAAAAACTGTTTTTT; cdr3_aa: CASSSRTGTGDEKLFF
j_call: TRBJ1-2; v_call: TRBV18; clone_size: .; d_call: .; cdr3_length: 12; cdr3_nt: TGTGCCAGCTCAGAGGGAAGGTTTGGCTACACCTTC; cdr3_aa: CASSEGRFGYTF
j_call: TRBJ1-5; v_call: TRBV7-9; clone_size: .; d_call: TRBD1; cdr3_length: 16; cdr3_nt: TGTGCCAGCAGCGCAACAGGGGGCGCGGGCAATCAGCCCCAGCATTTT; cdr3_aa: CASSATGGAGNQPQHF
j_call: TRBJ2-3; v_call: TRBV5-1; clone_size: .; d_call: .; cdr3_length: 18; cdr3_nt: TGCGCCAGCAGCTTTTTTGACGCAGGGCCCCAGAACACAGATACGCAGTATTTT; cdr3_aa: CASSFFDAGPQNTDTQYF
j_call: TRBJ1-5; v_call: TRBV6-1; clone_size: once; d_call: TRBD1; cdr3_length: 15; cdr3_nt: TGTGCCAGCAGTCCGAGAGGGACAGCAAATCAGCCCCAGCATTTT; cdr3_aa: CASSPRGTANQPQHF
j_call: TRBJ2-2; v_call: TRBV28; clone_size: once; d_call: TRBD1; cdr3_length: 14; cdr3_nt: TGTGCCAGCATGGACAGGGGTCACACCGGGGAGCTGTTTTTT; cdr3_aa: CASMDRGHTGELFF
j_call: TRBJ1-2; v_call: TRBV4-1; clone_size: .; d_call: .; cdr3_length: 19; cdr3_nt: TGCGCCAGCAGCCAAGAGAGGAGCGGGGCTTCTCAGGAGCGATATGGCTACACCTTC; cdr3_aa: CASSQERSGASQERYGYTF
j_call: TRBJ1-4; v_call: TRBV7-9; clone_size: .; d_call: .; cdr3_length: 13; cdr3_nt: TGTGCCAGCAGCTTTGAGTCGGGTGAAAAACTGTTTTTT; cdr3_aa: CASSFESGEKLFF
j_call: TRBJ2-3; v_call: TRBV29-1; clone_size: .; d_call: TRBD2; cdr3_length: 16; cdr3_nt: TGCAGCGTTGAAGGGCTCAGCGGGGTGCTGCCTTCAGCGCAGTATTTT; cdr3_aa: CSVEGLSGVLPSAQYF
j_call: TRBJ1-2; v_call: TRBV7-8; clone_size: .; d_call: TRBD1; cdr3_length: 18; cdr3_nt: TGTGCCAGCAGCTTAGTCGCCCGGGGCAGGGGGCTCGAATATGGCTACACCTTC; cdr3_aa: CASSLVARGRGLEYGYTF
j_call: TRBJ1-1; v_call: TRBV18; clone_size: .; d_call: .; cdr3_length: 16; cdr3_nt: TGTGCCAGCTCACCCTCCCAAGGCAGAGGTGGCACTGAAGCTTTCTTT; cdr3_aa: CASSPSQGRGGTEAFF
j_call: TRBJ1-2; v_call: TRBV6-1; clone_size: .; d_call: .; cdr3_length: 17; cdr3_nt: TGTGCCAGCAGTGAAGCGATGACAGGAACAGCTAACTATGGCTACACCTTC; cdr3_aa: CASSEAMTGTANYGYTF
j_call: TRBJ2-1; v_call: TRBV29-1; clone_size: .; d_call: TRBD2; cdr3_length: 13; cdr3_nt: TGCAGCGTGGAACCGACTAGCCTACCCCTCCCCTTCTTC; cdr3_aa: CSVEPTSLPLPFF
j_call: TRBJ1-3; v_call: TRBV5-1; clone_size: .; d_call: TRBD1; cdr3_length: 14; cdr3_nt: TGCGCCAGCAGCTTGGGGGACAGTGGAAACACCATATATTTT; cdr3_aa: CASSLGDSGNTIYF
j_call: TRBJ2-7; v_call: TRBV27; clone_size: .; d_call: TRBD1; cdr3_length: 13; cdr3_nt: TGTGCCAGTGGACAGGGAAGCTTCTACGAGCAGTACTTC; cdr3_aa: CASGQGSFYEQYF
j_call: TRBJ1-3; v_call: TRBV5-1; clone_size: .; d_call: .; cdr3_length: 13; cdr3_nt: TGCGCCAGCACGGCGACTTCTGGAAACACCATATATTTT; cdr3_aa: CASTATSGNTIYF
j_call: TRBJ2-7; v_call: TRBV7-9; clone_size: .; d_call: .; cdr3_length: 12; cdr3_nt: TGTGCCAGCAGCCGGGGCTCCTACGAGCAGTACTTC; cdr3_aa: CASSRGSYEQYF
j_call: TRBJ1-1; v_call: TRBV7-2; clone_size: once; d_call: .; cdr3_length: 13; cdr3_nt: TGTGCCAGCAGCTTAGATTGGACAGAAGAAGCTTTCTTT; cdr3_aa: CASSLDWTEEAFF
j_call: TRBJ2-5; v_call: TRBV7-6; clone_size: .; d_call: TRBD2; cdr3_length: 19; cdr3_nt: TGTGCCAGCAGCCTGCCCGGACTAGCGGGGGGCAAATCCCAAGAGACCCAGTACTTC; cdr3_aa: CASSLPGLAGGKSQETQYF
j_call: TRBJ1-2; v_call: TRBV30; clone_size: .; d_call: TRBD1; cdr3_length: 11; cdr3_nt: TGTGCCTGGAGTGAGACAGGGGGCTACACCTTC; cdr3_aa: CAWSETGGYTF
j_call: TRBJ2-1; v_call: TRBV2; clone_size: .; d_call: .; cdr3_length: 15; cdr3_nt: TGTGCCAGCAGTGTGGCGGGGACTTTATATAATGAGCAGTTCTTC; cdr3_aa: CASSVAGTLYNEQFF
j_call: TRBJ2-1; v_call: TRBV9; clone_size: .; d_call: TRBD2; cdr3_length: 18; cdr3_nt: TGTGCCAGCAGCGCCCCCTCTATTGTTGCGGGGGACTACAATGAGCAGTTCTTC; cdr3_aa: CASSAPSIVAGDYNEQFF
j_call: TRBJ1-3; v_call: TRBV28; clone_size: .; d_call: .; cdr3_length: 15; cdr3_nt: TGTGCCAGCAGCCCACCCCAGGGGCTTGGAAACACCATATATTTT; cdr3_aa: CASSPPQGLGNTIYF
j_call: TRBJ2-7; v_call: TRBV5-8; clone_size: .; d_call: .; cdr3_length: 16; cdr3_nt: TGTGCCAGCAGCTTGGCTGGAGGGCAGCCGGGATACGAGCAGTACTTC; cdr3_aa: CASSLAGGQPGYEQYF
j_call: TRBJ1-3; v_call: TRBV10-2; clone_size: .; d_call: TRBD1; cdr3_length: 15; cdr3_nt: TGCGCCAGCAGGGAACAGGGGGACTCTGGAAACACCATATATTTT; cdr3_aa: CASREQGDSGNTIYF
j_call: TRBJ2-3; v_call: TRBV5-1; clone_size: .; d_call: .; cdr3_length: 16; cdr3_nt: TGCGCCAGCAGCCTGGGGACGAGTCCAGGGGGGGATACGCAGTATTTT; cdr3_aa: CASSLGTSPGGDTQYF
j_call: TRBJ2-7; v_call: TRBV9; clone_size: once; d_call: .; cdr3_length: 12; cdr3_nt: TGTGCCAGCAGCGTAGGTTATAGCGAGCAGTACTTC; cdr3_aa: CASSVGYSEQYF
j_call: TRBJ2-7; v_call: TRBV27; clone_size: .; d_call: .; cdr3_length: 15; cdr3_nt: TGTGCCAGCAGTTCGCTGGCAGGGTTTCCCTACGAGCAGTACTTC; cdr3_aa: CASSSLAGFPYEQYF
j_call: TRBJ2-3; v_call: TRBV5-1; clone_size: .; d_call: TRBD1; cdr3_length: 16; cdr3_nt: TGCGCCAGCAGCTTGGGGGGACAGGGTAAAACAGATACGCAGTATTTT; cdr3_aa: CASSLGGQGKTDTQYF
j_call: TRBJ2-5; v_call: TRBV27; clone_size: .; d_call: TRBD2; cdr3_length: 15; cdr3_nt: TGTTCAAGCGGTGGGCTAGCGGGGGACCCGGAGACCCAGTACTTC; cdr3_aa: CSSGGLAGDPETQYF
j_call: TRBJ2-1; v_call: TRBV4-1; clone_size: .; d_call: .; cdr3_length: 16; cdr3_nt: TGCGCCAGCAGCCAAGTCTCCCAGACTTCCTACAATGAGCAGTTCTTC; cdr3_aa: CASSQVSQTSYNEQFF
j_call: TRBJ2-2; v_call: TRBV7-9; clone_size: .; d_call: .; cdr3_length: 15; cdr3_nt: TGTGCCAGCAGCTTAGGGCAGGAGAACACCGGGGAGCTGTTTTTT; cdr3_aa: CASSLGQENTGELFF
j_call: TRBJ1-3; v_call: TRBV6-5; clone_size: .; d_call: .; cdr3_length: 14; cdr3_nt: TGTGCCAGCAGTCCGACAGTCTCTGGAAACACCATATATTTT; cdr3_aa: CASSPTVSGNTIYF
j_call: TRBJ2-3; v_call: TRBV15; clone_size: .; d_call: TRBD2; cdr3_length: 16; cdr3_nt: TGTGCCACCAGCAGATTAGCGGGGGCCCTGGGAGATACGCAGTATTTT; cdr3_aa: CATSRLAGALGDTQYF
j_call: TRBJ2-1; v_call: TRBV27; clone_size: .; d_call: TRBD2; cdr3_length: 18; cdr3_nt: TGTGCCAGCAGTTTAACTAGCGGGGGTTTTGAGGTCGGCAATGAGCAGTTCTTC; cdr3_aa: CASSLTSGGFEVGNEQFF
j_call: TRBJ1-1; v_call: TRBV28; clone_size: .; d_call: .; cdr3_length: 14; cdr3_nt: TGTGCCAGCAGCCCGGCGGGGGGGGGCACTGAAGCTTTCTTT; cdr3_aa: CASSPAGGGTEAFF
j_call: TRBJ2-5; v_call: TRBV7-3; clone_size: .; d_call: .; cdr3_length: 13; cdr3_nt: TGTGCCAGCAGCTCAGGGCCCCAAGAGACCCAGTACTTC; cdr3_aa: CASSSGPQETQYF
j_call: TRBJ2-3; v_call: TRBV28; clone_size: .; d_call: .; cdr3_length: 13; cdr3_nt: TGTGCCAGCAGTTTAACTAACACAGATACGCAGTATTTT; cdr3_aa: CASSLTNTDTQYF
j_call: TRBJ2-2; v_call: TRBV5-1; clone_size: .; d_call: .; cdr3_length: 13; cdr3_nt: TGCGCCAGCAGCTCGACTGCGACCGGGGAGCTGTTTTTT; cdr3_aa: CASSSTATGELFF